This passage covers 16 T cell receptor beta chains from one sample sequenced in a study of monozygotic twins with inflammatory bowel disease. One entry per CDR3 protein, without DNA, is what TCRdb gives after re-calling the 5' RACE reads. The table for this sample gives about 300,000 distinct CDR3 sequences. Sequenced material: blood. The source of these receptors is a human donor with ulcerative colitis or Crohn's disease, or a healthy co-twin of an affected twin (not recorded which).

The rearrangement links TRBV21-1 to TRBJ1-5; the TCRdb D gene call, TRBD1, has no DNA to confirm it. TRBV21-1 constitutes a pseudogene. This CDR3 has 14 amino acids. This CDR3 reads CASSNKAGVQPQHF.

The chain links TRBV20-1 to TRBJ2-1; TCRdb reports TRBD2, a call that lacks DNA to check it against. The CDR3 is made up of 14 amino acids. Germline loops: CDR1 DFQATT, CDR2 SNEGSKA (reference sequence). CDR3 sequence: CSAPTSRTVNEQFF.

The chain recombines TRBV11-1 with TRBJ2-1; the D call from TCRdb, TRBD1, cannot be confirmed without DNA. Germline V gives CDR1 SGHAT, CDR2 FQDESV (reference sequence). This CDR3 is 13 amino acids long. The CDR3 reads CASNLGGPGEQFF.

CDR3 residues: CAWSVNGEQYF. The rearrangement links TRBV30 to TRBJ2-7. Germline V gene data show CDR1 as GTSNPN and CDR2 as SVGIG (reference sequence). The CDR3 covers 11 residues.

The genes are TRBV12-3 or TRBV12-4 and TRBJ1-1. This CDR3 spans 15 amino acids. The CDR3 protein is CASSFSVARRTEAFF.

The J gene is TRBJ2-1, the V gene TRBV7-9. There are 16 residues in the CDR3. Germline CDR1 SEHNR, CDR2 FQNEAQ (reference sequence). The chain's CDR3 is CASSYWSVRSYNEQFF.

CDR3 loop: CASSHGLTSINQPQHF. The rearrangement uses TRBV7-9 and TRBJ1-5. CDR3 length: 16 amino acids. Per the germline V gene, CDR1 is SEHNR and CDR2 is FQNEAQ (reference sequence).

V gene TRBV25-1 combines with J gene TRBJ2-2; TCRdb indicates TRBD2, and absent DNA this call remains unverified. Germline V gene lookup returns CDR1 MGHDK and CDR2 SYGVNS. The CDR3 sequence is 15 residues long. Here the CDR3 reads CASTEAGGSTGELFF.

The chain couples TRBV7-9 to TRBJ2-7; TCRdb gives TRBD1 as the D gene, but with no DNA this cannot be confirmed. Germline CDR1 SEHNR, CDR2 FQNEAQ (reference sequence). The length of the CDR3 is 12 residues. The CDR3 loop reads CASNRDVHEQYF.

The V and J genes are TRBV18 and TRBJ2-5; TCRdb calls TRBD2, which cannot be checked without DNA. Germline CDR1 KGHSH, CDR2 LQKENI. This CDR3 contains 14 residues. The CDR3 reads CASSPQAGVETQYF.

The chain uses TRBV28 and TRBJ1-5; without DNA, the TCRdb call of TRBD1 cannot be checked. In germline, CDR1 is MDHEN, CDR2 SYDVKM. CDR3 length: 16 amino acids. The CDR3 here is CASAGQGGGSNQPQHF.

The chain has TRBV10-3 and TRBJ2-1; TCRdb's assignment of TRBD2 cannot be checked, as there is no DNA. Germline V gene sequence: CDR1 ENHRY, CDR2 SYGVKD. The CDR3 contains 14 residues. CDR3 region: CAISRLAGEGEQFF.

The chain combines TRBV7-8 with TRBJ1-3; TCRdb indicates TRBD1, and absent DNA this call remains unverified. Looked up from germline, CDR1 is SGHVS and CDR2 is FQNEAQ. The CDR3 extends over 17 amino acids. This CDR3 is CASSSNRQATSGNTIYF.

The V and J genes are TRBV5-1 and TRBJ2-3; the D call of TRBD1 rests on TCRdb alone, since no DNA is present to check it. The CDR3 runs to 12 residues. The germline CDR1 and CDR2 sequences are SGHRS and YFSETQ. The CDR3 region is CASGGSTDTQYF. Complete variable domain (other parts from reference TRBV5-1 and TRBJ2-3): KAGVTQTPRYLIKTRGQQVTLSCSPISGHRSVSWYQQTPGQGLQFLFEYFSETQRNKGNFPGRFSGRQFSNSRSEMNVSTLELGDSALYLCASGGSTDTQYFGPGTRLTVL.

The CDR3 sequence is CATHRGHNTEAFF. The chain links TRBV6-5 to TRBJ1-1. The CDR3 is 13 amino acids. The germline V gene has CDR1 MNHEY and CDR2 SVGAGI.

The rearrangement links TRBV20-1 to TRBJ2-7. The CDR3 covers 14 residues. The germline gives CDR1 DFQATT, CDR2 SNEGSKA (reference sequence). The CDR3 region is CSARDPSGKYEQYF.